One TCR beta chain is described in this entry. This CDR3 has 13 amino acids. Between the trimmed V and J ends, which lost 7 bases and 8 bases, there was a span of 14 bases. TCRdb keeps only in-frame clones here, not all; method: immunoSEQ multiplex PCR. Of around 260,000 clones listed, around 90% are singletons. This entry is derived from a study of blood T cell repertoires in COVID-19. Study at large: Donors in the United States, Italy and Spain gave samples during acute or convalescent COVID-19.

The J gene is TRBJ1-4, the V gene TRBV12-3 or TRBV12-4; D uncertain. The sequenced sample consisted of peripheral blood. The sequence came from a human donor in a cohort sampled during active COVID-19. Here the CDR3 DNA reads TGTGCCAGCACCTTCGGGGTCTGGGAAAAACTGTTTTTT. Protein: CASTFGVWEKLFF.